This T cell receptor beta chain comes out of a study of vaccination and CD4 T cells after COVID-19. Overall study context: Post-vaccination specimens were collected at a median of roughly 65 days following dose two (range 14 to 241). General study points: The authors studied relatively few convalescent patients and analyzed no early post-infection timepoints.

This clonotype was picked up one time. The target antigen is unknown. The sample's treatment: approximately 9-day PBMC culture with coronavirus spike peptide pools or control peptides (ViraFEST assay). Expansion of antigen-specific T cells with peptide pools by ViraFEST preceded sequencing of TCRs. Days 3 and 7 saw half the medium swapped for fresh IL-2 medium. This CDR3 is built from 18 residues. Germline values: CDR1 KGHDR, CDR2 SFDVKD. Trimming cost V 1 base and J 3 bases; bases outside gene matches: 9. Cultured CD4+ T cell DNA underwent sequencing with the Oncomine TCR Beta short-read assay. TCRdb re-called the PCR reads with MiXCR, one entry per CDR3 protein. The sample lists approximately 22,000 distinct CDR3 sequences, roughly 64% occurring once.

Sample: CD4+ T cells from blood, cultured in vitro. J is TRBJ2-2 and V is TRBV24-1, with 8 bases identical to TRBD2. The receptor's source is a human donor who had recovered from COVID-19. CDR3 nucleotides: TGTGCCACCAGTGATTTCCCCACTAGCGGCGAATACACCGGGGAGCTGTTTTTT. Its translation is CATSDFPTSGEYTGELFF.